The clone carrying this T cell receptor beta chain was observed many times. The data belong to a study of regulatory T cells in long-lasting Graves disease. The time point denotes: newly diagnosed GD, antithyroid drugs for less than 3 months. The authors made the TCR library using RNA they extracted from PBMCs. Germline V gene lookup returns CDR1 SEHNR and CDR2 FQNEAQ (reference sequence). The CDR3 is 12 residues long. The ends were cut back, 5 bases at V and 10 bases at J, with 12 bases in the middle. iRepertoire HTBI primers and Arm-PCR of CDR3 regions built TCR beta libraries. Each CDR3 protein is one row after TCRdb ran MiXCR on the multiplex PCR reads. The sample carries under 450,000 distinct CDR3 sequences, about 12% recorded once. The same sample was also studied in work on T cells in Graves' hyperthyroidism and ophthalmopathy. From that paper: Recently diagnosed hyperthyroidism of less than 2 months' duration affected patients aged 18 to 65. Diagnosing involved the use of clinical symptoms, serum thyroxine and TRAb, thyroid ultrasound and orbital computed tomography.

This specimen consisted of peripheral blood mononuclear cells (PBMCs), obtained at new diagnosis, from a patient treated with antithyroid drugs. V usage is TRBV7-9 and J usage is TRBJ2-1, with D unresolved. The source is a woman aged 18-29 years with Graves disease. The CDR3 sequence: CASSPRAYEQFF. The CDR3 region has the DNA TGTGCCAGCAGCCCCCGGGCGTACGAGCAGTTCTTC.